This T cell receptor beta chain was identified in a study of blood T cell repertoires in COVID-19. As for the study in general: Sites in the United States, Italy and Spain provided acute and convalescent COVID-19 samples. PBMCs, B-cell-depleted T cells, or T cells were the source of the cDNA or gDNA that made up the material.

Original handling: Quantification of nucleated cells was approximated via reference gene primer amplification. Only in-frame clones appear in the TCRdb table, and some are missing; sequencing was by immunoSEQ multiplex PCR. V and J calls plus clone size are reproduced from that table; the DNA served to infer D and trimming. Of 650,000 to 800,000 clones in the sample, approximately 90% were seen once. The CDR3 runs 18 residues. J was trimmed by 4 bases and V by 6 bases; bases with no gene match: 19. The germline V gene has CDR1 KGHSH and CDR2 LQKENI. Sequencing input: peripheral blood. The receptor was derived from a woman aged 18-35 years with acute or convalescent COVID-19. V gene TRBV18 combines with J gene TRBJ1-2, with 8 bases matching TRBD1. CDR3: CASSPDPGTGALFYGYTF. CDR3 DNA: TGTGCCAGCTCCCCCGACCCCGGGACAGGTGCCCTTTTCTATGGCTACACCTTC.